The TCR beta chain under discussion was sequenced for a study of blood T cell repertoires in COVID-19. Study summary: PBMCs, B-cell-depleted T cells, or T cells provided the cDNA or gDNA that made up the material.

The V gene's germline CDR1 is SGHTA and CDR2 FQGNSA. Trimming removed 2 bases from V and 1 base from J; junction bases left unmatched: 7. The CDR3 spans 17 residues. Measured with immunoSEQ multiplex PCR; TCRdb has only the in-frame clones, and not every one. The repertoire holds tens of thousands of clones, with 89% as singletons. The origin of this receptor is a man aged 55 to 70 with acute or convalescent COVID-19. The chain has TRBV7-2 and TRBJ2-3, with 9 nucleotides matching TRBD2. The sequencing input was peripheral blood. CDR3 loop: CASSLLAGGRGTDTQYF. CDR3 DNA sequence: TGTGCCAGCAGCTTATTGGCGGGGGGGCGGGGCACAGATACGCAGTATTTT. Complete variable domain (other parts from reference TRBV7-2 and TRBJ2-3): GAGVSQSPSNKVTEKGKDVELRCDPISGHTALYWYRQSLGQGLEFLIYFQGNSAPDKSGLPSDRFSAERTGGSVSTLTIQRTQQEDSAVYLCASSLLAGGRGTDTQYFGPGTRLTVL.